This T cell receptor (beta chain) was obtained from a study of beta chain features in type 1 diabetes. Study observations and caveats: When Type 1 diabetes patients were examined, their TCRB CDR3s proved moderately but significantly shorter in all four CD4+ subsets.

Comments on this clone: Its antigen is unidentified.

CDR1 and CDR2 from the germline V gene are MDHEN and SYDVKM. The CDR3 loop spans 15 amino acids. V trimming: 9 bases; J trimming: 1 base; junction bases outside the gene matches: 7. The authors obtained over 98% purity in all sorted populations. The study reverse transcribed the entire isolated RNA, so it sequenced expressed TCRB transcripts. TCRdb's copy holds only in-frame clones and misses some; the assay was immunoSEQ multiplex PCR. Of 11,000 to 15,000 clones listed, 55% to 70% were seen once; the top ten hold 0.57%. Source material: stem cell memory CD4+ T cells from blood. The rearrangement uses TRBV28 and TRBJ2-2; 8 bases map to TRBD1. The clonotype was recovered from a woman aged 18-29 years with type 1 diabetes. The CDR3 sequence: CASYQGAKNTGELFF. As DNA, the CDR3 is TGTGCCAGTTATCAGGGGGCCAAGAACACCGGGGAGCTGTTTTTT.